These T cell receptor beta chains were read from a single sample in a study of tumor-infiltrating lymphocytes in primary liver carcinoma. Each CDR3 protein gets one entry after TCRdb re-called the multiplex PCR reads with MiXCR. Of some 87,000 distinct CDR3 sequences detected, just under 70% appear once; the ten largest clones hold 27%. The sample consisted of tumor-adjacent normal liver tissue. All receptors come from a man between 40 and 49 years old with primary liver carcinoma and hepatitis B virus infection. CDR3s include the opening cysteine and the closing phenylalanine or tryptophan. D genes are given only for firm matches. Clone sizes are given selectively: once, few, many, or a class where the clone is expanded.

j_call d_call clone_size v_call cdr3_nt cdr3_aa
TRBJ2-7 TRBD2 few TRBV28 TGTGCCACGTTGGGGATAGCGGGAGGGCCCCCTGGGTCCTACGAGCAGTACTTC CATLGIAGGPPGSYEQYF
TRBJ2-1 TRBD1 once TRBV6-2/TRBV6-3 TGTGCCAGCAATTCGACCACGGGACAGGGATACAGTGAGCAGTTCTTC CASNSTTGQGYSEQFF
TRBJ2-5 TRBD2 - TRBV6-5 TGTGCCAGTAGTACACGGATTAGCGGGAGAGAGACCCAGTACTTC CASSTRISGRETQYF
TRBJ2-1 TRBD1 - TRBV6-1 TGTGTCAGTAGTCAATGGCAGGGGGCGGATGAGCAGTTCTTC CVSSQWQGADEQFF
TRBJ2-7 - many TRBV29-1 TGCAGCGTTGTCCCAGGGGCGGACTACTACGAGCAGTACTTC CSVVPGADYYEQYF
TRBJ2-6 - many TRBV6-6 TGTGCCAGCACCGACGCCGGGAGCTCTGGGGCCAACGTCCTGACTTTC CASTDAGSSGANVLTF
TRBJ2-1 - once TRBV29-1 TGCAGCGTTGAATTGGCAGATACCTCCTACAGTGAGCAGTTCTTC CSVELADTSYSEQFF
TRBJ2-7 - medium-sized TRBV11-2 TGTGCCAGCAGCTTAGTAGACCACGAGCAGTACTTC CASSLVDHEQYF
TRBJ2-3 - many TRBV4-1 TGCGCCAGCAATCCCCTTCCGGGCACAGATACGCAGTATTTT CASNPLPGTDTQYF
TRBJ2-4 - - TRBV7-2 TGTGTCAGCAGCTTAGGTGGTTTTAGGCAACCGTACTTC CVSSLGGFRQPYF
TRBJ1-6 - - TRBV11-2 TGTGCCAGCAGCTTAGCACAGTGGGCGCTTTCACGCCTCCACTTT CASSLAQWALSRLHF
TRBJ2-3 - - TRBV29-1 TGCAGCGCCAGCCCGCTATCGGTAGAATCCACAGATACGCAGTATTTT CSASPLSVESTDTQYF
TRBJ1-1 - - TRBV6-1 TGTGCCAGCAGTGAGGCGCAACAGCTTGAAGCTTTCTTT CASSEAQQLEAFF
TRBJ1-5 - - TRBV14 TGTGCCAGCAGCCAAGATGATCCTCGAGGGGGAAATAGCAATCAGCCCCAGCATTTT CASSQDDPRGGNSNQPQHF
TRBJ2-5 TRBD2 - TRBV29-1 TGTAGCGTTTGGGTGGCGGGAGTGGGCCAAGAGACCCAGTACTTC CSVWVAGVGQETQYF
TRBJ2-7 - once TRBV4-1 TGCGCCAGCAGCCCCCTTGAGAATGGCTACGATCAGTACTTC CASSPLENGYDQYF
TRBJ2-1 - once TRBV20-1 TGCAGTGTCCCCCCCCGAAGCCCTTACAATGAGCAGTCCTTC CSVPPRSPYNEQSF
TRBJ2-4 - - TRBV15 TGTGCCACCAGCACCTCCGCACAGTATATAGCCAAAAACATTCAGTACTTC CATSTSAQYIAKNIQYF
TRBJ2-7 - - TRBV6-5 TGTATCAGCAGTCCATGGACGGGGGACCGCCCCTACGAGCAGTACTTC CISSPWTGDRPYEQYF
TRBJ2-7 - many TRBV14 TGTGCCAGCAGCCAAGATACGAACAGATACTACGAGCAGTACTTC CASSQDTNRYYEQYF
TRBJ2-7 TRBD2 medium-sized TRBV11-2 TGTGCCAGCAGCTTAATTACTAGCGGGAGGGCCGACCCTCCCTACGAGCAGTACTTC CASSLITSGRADPPYEQYF
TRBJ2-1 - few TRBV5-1 TGCGCCAGCAGCTTGGAAGCAGGAGGGCCTTACAATGAGCAGTTCTTC CASSLEAGGPYNEQFF
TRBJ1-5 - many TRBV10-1 TGCGCCAGCAGTGAAAACAACAATCAGCCCCAGCATTTT CASSENNNQPQHF
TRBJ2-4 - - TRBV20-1 TGCAGTCCCCTAGCCAAAAACATTCAGTACTTC CSPLAKNIQYF
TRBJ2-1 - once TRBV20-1 TGCAGTGCTAGGGGACGCTTTACTAATGAGCAGTTCTTC CSARGRFTNEQFF
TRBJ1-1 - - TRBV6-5 TGTGCCAGCAGTATTGGGGATCCCTGCACAGGGGAAGCTTTCTTT CASSIGDPCTGEAFF
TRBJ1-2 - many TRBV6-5 TGTGCCAGCAGACCAAAAGTCACAGGACCCTATGGCTACACCTTC CASRPKVTGPYGYTF
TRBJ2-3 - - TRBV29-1 TGCAGCGCTGAGATTAATGGAGATACGCAGTATTTT CSAEINGDTQYF
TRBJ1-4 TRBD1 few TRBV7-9 TGTGCCAGCAGCTTAACTGGACAGGGGGCAACTAATGAAAAACTGTTTTTT CASSLTGQGATNEKLFF
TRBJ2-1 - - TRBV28 TGTGCCAGCATTGAAGGGTCCTACAATGAGCAGTTCTTC CASIEGSYNEQFF
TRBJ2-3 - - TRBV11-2 TGTGCCAACAGCACGAGACATAGCGAGACAGATACGCAAAATTTT CANSTRHSETDTQNF
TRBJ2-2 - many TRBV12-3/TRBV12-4 TGTGCCAGCAGTTTCTCCCGGGCACTTAACACCGGGGAGCTGTTTTTT CASSFSRALNTGELFF
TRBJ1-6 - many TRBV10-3 TGTGCCATCAGGGGGCACGGGCGGGGGATGGATTCACCCCTCCACTTT CAIRGHGRGMDSPLHF
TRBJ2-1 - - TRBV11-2 TGTGCCAGCAGCTGGGAGAGGGACAATGAGCACTTCTTC CASSWERDNEHFF
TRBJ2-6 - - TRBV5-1 TGCGCCAGCAGCCCCGGAGACTCTGGGGCCAACATCCTGACTTTC CASSPGDSGANILTF
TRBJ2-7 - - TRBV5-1 TGCGTGAGCAGCTTGGCGACTTACTACGAGCAGTACTTC CVSSLATYYEQYF
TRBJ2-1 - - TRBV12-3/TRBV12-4 TGTGCCAGCAGTTTCTCACGGAACAATGAGCAGTTCTTC CASSFSRNNEQFF
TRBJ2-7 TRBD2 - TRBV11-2 TGTGCCAGTAGCAGCCTAGCGGACATTAGGGAGCAGTACTTC CASSSLADIREQYF
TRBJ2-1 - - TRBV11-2 TGTGCCAGTAGCACAGGGACGAGCACTTTCAATGAGCCGTTCTTC CASSTGTSTFNEPFF
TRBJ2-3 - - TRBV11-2 TGTGCCAGCAGCAGACTTTCTTCCAGCACAGATACGCAGTATTTT CASSRLSSSTDTQYF
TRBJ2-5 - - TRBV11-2 TGTGCCAGCAGCTTAGATCAGCGCGGCTTCCAGTACTTC CASSLDQRGFQYF
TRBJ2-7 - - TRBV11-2 TGTGCCAGCAGCTTAGGGGCCGGGGACTACGAGCAGTACTTC CASSLGAGDYEQYF
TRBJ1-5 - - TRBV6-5 TGTGCCAGTAGTTACCCTAGCAGAGATACGCAGCATTTT CASSYPSRDTQHF
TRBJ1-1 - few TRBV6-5 TGTGCCAGCAGTTACGATTTTTCGTCGAACACTGAAGCTTTCTTT CASSYDFSSNTEAFF
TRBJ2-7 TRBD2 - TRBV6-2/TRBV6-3 TGTGCCAGCAGAACTTCCCCCTGGACTAGCGGTCCCTACGAGCAGTACTTC CASRTSPWTSGPYEQYF
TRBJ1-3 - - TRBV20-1 TGCAGTGCTAGAGTTCCCCTTACTGATGCTGGAAACACCATATATTTT CSARVPLTDAGNTIYF
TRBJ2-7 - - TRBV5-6 TGTACCAGCAGCGACCGGGACACCTCCTACGTGCAGTACTTC CTSSDRDTSYVQYF
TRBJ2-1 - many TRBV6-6 TGTGCCAGCAGCTTACCCGACAATGAGCAGTTCTTC CASSLPDNEQFF
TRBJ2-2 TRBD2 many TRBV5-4 TGTGCCAGCAGCCTGCTAGCGGGAGGTTCCAACACCGGGGAGCTGTTTTTT CASSLLAGGSNTGELFF
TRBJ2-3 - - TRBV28 TGTGCCAGTAGTTTGGGCACAGATACGCGGTATTTT CASSLGTDTRYF
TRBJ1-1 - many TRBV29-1 TGCAGCGTTGAAGTCCCGGGGGCCGATAAAGCTTTCTTT CSVEVPGADKAFF
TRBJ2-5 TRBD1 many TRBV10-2 TGCGCCAGCAGTGCCCTTGTGACAGGGGGTCGGGAGACCCAGTACTTC CASSALVTGGRETQYF
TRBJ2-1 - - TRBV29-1 TGCAGCCCTCAGCTAGACAATGAGCAGTTCTTC CSPQLDNEQFF
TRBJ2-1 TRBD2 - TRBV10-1 TGCGCCAGCAGTGAGAGGTTGGGAAGCCTGACTAGCGGGACTATTAATGAGCAGTTCTTC CASSERLGSLTSGTINEQFF
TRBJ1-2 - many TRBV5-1 TGCGCCAGCAGCTCCGGGACGGACGGGGGCTACACCTTC CASSSGTDGGYTF